This T cell receptor beta chain was recorded in a study of blood T cell repertoires in COVID-19. Overall study: COVID-19 samples collected from the United States, Italy and Spain covered acute and convalescent phases. T cells, B-cell-depleted T cells, or PBMCs supplied cDNA or gDNA.

Methods used by the authors: Amplified reference gene primers provided the basis for estimating nucleated cell counts. The protocol was immunoSEQ multiplex PCR, while the TCRdb copy is restricted to in-frame clones and leaves out a portion. The V and J calls and clone size come from that table; D and trimming were worked out from the DNA. Of 95,000 to 150,000 clones listed, about 82% are singletons. Germline lookup yields CDR1 MNHEY and CDR2 SVGAGI. This CDR3 is built from 15 residues. The V segment lost 3 bases and the J segment 2 bases; nucleotides outside the gene matches: 3. The count of this clone is one.

This TCR was recovered from a man aged 55 to 70 with active or convalescent COVID-19. Material: peripheral blood. The chain is built from TRBV6-5 and TRBJ2-3, with 9 bases that match TRBD2. Here the CDR3 reads CASSYGLALTDTQYF. As DNA, the CDR3 is TGTGCCAGCAGTTATGGACTAGCGCTCACAGATACGCAGTATTTT.